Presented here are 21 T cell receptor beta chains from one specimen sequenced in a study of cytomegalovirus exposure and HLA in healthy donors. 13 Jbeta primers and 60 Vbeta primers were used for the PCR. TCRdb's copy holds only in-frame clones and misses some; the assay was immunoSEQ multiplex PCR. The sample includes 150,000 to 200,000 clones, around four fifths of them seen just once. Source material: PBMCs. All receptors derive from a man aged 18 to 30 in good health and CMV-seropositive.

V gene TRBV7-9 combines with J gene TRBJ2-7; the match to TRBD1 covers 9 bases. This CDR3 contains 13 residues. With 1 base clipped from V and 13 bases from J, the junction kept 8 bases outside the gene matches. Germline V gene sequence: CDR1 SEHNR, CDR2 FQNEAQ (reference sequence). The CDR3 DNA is TGTGCCAGCAGCTTAGAGGGGGGACAGGGTACCTACTTC. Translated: CASSLEGGQGTYF.

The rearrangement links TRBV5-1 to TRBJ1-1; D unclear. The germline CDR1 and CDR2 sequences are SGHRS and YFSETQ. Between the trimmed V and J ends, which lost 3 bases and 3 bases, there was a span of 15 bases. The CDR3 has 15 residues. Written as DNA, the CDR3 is TGCGCCAGCAGCTCGTCGACGGTGGGAGACACTGAAGCTTTCTTT. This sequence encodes CASSSSTVGDTEAFF.

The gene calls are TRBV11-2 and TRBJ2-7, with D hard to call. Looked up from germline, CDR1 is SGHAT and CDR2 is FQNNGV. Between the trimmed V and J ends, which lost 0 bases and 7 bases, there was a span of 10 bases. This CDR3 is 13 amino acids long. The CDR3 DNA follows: TGTGCCAGCAGCTTAGAAACTGAGCTTGAGCAGTACTTC. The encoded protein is CASSLETELEQYF.

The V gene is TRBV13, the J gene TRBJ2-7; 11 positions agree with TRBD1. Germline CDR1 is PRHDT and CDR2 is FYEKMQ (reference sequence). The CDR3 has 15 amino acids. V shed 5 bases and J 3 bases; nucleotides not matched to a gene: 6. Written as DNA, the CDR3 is TGTGCCAGCAGCGAAGGGGACAGGGGGAACTACGAGCAGTACTTC. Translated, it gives CASSEGDRGNYEQYF.

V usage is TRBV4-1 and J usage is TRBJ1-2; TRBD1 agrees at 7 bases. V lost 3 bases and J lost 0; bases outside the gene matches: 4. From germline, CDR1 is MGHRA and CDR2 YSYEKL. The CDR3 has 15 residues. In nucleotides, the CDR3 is TGCGCCAGCAGCCACCGGGACAGAGCTAACTATGGCTACACCTTC. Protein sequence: CASSHRDRANYGYTF.

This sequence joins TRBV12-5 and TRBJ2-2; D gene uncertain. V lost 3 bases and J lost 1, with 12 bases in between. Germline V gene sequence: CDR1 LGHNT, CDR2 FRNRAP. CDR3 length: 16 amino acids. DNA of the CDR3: TGTGCTAGTGGTTTTCCCGGAGTAAAGAACACCGGGGAGCTGTTTTTT. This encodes CASGFPGVKNTGELFF.

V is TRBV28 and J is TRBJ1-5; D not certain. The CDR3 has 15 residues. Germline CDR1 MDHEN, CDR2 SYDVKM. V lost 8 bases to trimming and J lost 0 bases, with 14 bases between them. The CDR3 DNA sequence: TGTGCCAGCTCCTCGACTCCGGGTAGCAATCAGCCCCAGCATTTT. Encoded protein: CASSSTPGSNQPQHF.

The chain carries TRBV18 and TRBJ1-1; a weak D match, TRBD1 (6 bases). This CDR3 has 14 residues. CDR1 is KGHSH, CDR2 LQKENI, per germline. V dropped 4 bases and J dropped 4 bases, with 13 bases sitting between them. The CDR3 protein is CASSLDRVGTEAFF. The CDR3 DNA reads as TGTGCCAGCTCACTGGACAGAGTGGGCACTGAAGCTTTCTTT.

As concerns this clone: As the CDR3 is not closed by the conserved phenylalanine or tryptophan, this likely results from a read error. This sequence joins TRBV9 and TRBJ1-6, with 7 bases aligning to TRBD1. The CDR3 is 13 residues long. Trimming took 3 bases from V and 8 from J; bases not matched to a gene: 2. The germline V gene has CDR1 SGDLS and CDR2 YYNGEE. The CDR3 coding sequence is TGTGCCAGCAGCGCCGACAGGGATTCACCCCTCCACCTT. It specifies CASSADRDSPLHL.

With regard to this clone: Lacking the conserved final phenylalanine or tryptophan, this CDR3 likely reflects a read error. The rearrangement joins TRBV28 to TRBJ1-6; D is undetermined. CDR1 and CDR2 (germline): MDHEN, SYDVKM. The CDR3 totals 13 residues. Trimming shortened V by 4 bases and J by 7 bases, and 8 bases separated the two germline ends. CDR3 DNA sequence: TGTGCCAGCAGTTGGTTGGCCAATTCACCCCTCCACCTT. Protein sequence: CASSWLANSPLHL.

The CDR3 loop reads CASSLTGSGGSVDTQYF. The DNA for the CDR3 is TGTGCCAGCAGCTTAACGGGAAGTGGGGGGAGTGTTGATACGCAGTATTTT. The rearrangement uses TRBV7-3 and TRBJ2-3; possible D gene TRBD2, 6 bases. The CDR3 spans 17 residues. Trimming took 0 bases from V and 6 from J, leaving 19 bases between them. Germline lookup yields CDR1 SGHTA and CDR2 FQGTGA. The full variable domain, with the rest looked up from reference TRBV7-3 and TRBJ2-3, is GAGVSQTPSNKVTEKGKYVELRCDPISGHTALYWYRQSLGQGPEFLIYFQGTGAADDSGLPNDRFFAVRPEGSVSTLKIQRTERGDSAVYLCASSLTGSGGSVDTQYFGPGTRLTVL.

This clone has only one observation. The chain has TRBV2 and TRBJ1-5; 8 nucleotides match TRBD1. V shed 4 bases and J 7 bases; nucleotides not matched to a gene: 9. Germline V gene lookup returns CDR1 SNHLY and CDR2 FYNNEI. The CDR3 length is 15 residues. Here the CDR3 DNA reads TGTGCCAGCAGTGGGAGGACAGGGTCGGGACAGCCCCAGCATTTT. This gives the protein CASSGRTGSGQPQHF.

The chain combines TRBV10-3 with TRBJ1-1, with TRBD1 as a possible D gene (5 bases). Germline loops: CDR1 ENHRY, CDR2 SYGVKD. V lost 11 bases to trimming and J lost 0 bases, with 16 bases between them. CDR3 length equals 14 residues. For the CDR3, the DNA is TGTGCCTCCGCTGGGGGGACCATGAACACTGAAGCTTTCTTT. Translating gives CASAGGTMNTEAFF.

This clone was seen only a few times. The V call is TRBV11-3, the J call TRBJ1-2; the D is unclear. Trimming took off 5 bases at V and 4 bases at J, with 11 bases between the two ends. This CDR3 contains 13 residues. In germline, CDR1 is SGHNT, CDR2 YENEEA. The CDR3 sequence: CASSGTDSYGYTF. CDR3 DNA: TGTGCCAGCAGCGGAACAGATAGCTATGGCTACACCTTC.

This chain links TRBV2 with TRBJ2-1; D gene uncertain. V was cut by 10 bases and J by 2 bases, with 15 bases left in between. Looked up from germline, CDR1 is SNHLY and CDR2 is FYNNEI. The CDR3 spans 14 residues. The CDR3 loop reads CATKTQRPYNEQFF. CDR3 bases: TGTGCCACCAAGACACAAAGACCCTACAATGAGCAGTTCTTC.

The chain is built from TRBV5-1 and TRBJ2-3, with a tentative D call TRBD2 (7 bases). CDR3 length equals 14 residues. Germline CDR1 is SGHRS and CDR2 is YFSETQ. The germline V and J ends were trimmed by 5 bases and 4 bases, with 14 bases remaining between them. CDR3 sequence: CASRVGGPADTQYF. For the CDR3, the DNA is TGCGCCAGCAGAGTGGGGGGGCCGGCAGATACGCAGTATTTT.

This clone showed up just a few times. The CDR3 DNA reads as TGTGCCAGCAGCTTGCCGACAGGGGGATCCTACGAGCAGTACTTC. Protein sequence: CASSLPTGGSYEQYF. The chain couples TRBV5-5 to TRBJ2-7; 9 nucleotides align to TRBD1. The germline CDR1 and CDR2 sequences are SGHKS and YYEKEE (reference sequence). CDR3 length equals 15 residues. The V gene end was trimmed by 1 base and the J gene end by 1 base; junction bases not matched to a gene: 3.

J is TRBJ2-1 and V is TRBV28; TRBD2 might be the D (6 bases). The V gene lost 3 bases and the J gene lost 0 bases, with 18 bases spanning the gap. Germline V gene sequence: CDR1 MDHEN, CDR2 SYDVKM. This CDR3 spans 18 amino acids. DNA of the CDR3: TGTGCCAGCAGTTTCAACGGCCTGGAGGGGTTCTCCTACAATGAGCAGTTCTTC. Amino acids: CASSFNGLEGFSYNEQFF.

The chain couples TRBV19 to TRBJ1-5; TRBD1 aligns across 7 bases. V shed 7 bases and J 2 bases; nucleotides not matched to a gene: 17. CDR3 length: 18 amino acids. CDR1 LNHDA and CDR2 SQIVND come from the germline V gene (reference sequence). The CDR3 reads CASKSGQGVRGGNQPQHF. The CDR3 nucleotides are TGTGCCAGTAAATCGGGCCAGGGGGTCAGAGGAGGCAATCAGCCCCAGCATTTT.

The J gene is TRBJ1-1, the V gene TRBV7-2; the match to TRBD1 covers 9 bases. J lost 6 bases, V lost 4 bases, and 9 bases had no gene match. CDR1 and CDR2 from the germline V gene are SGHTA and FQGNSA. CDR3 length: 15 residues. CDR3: CASSSVTGGWAEAFF. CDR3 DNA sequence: TGTGCCAGCAGCTCCGTAACAGGGGGCTGGGCTGAAGCTTTCTTT.

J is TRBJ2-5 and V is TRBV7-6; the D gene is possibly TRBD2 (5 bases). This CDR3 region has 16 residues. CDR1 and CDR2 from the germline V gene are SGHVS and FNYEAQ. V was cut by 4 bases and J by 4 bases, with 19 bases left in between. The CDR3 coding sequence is TGTGCCAGCAGCTCCCGCCGGACTTGGACGGGAGAGACCCAGTACTTC. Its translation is CASSSRRTWTGETQYF.